This is a list of T cell receptor beta chains from one sample in a study of blood T cell repertoires in COVID-19. The table came from immunoSEQ multiplex PCR; TCRdb's copy has only in-frame clones and leaves some out. This table has about 440,000 clones, 90% appearing once. The sequencing sample was made of PBMCs or T cells enriched from blood (not recorded which). These receptor sequences come from a man aged 18-30 years who had recovered from COVID-19. Both conserved end residues are part of each CDR3. Each record gives: D gene, clone size, V gene, J gene, CDR3 DNA, CDR3 protein. A D gene is named only where the DNA matches it firmly. Size values are once, few and many counts, or a class for expanded clones, and some rows have none.

d_gene: NA
abundance: NA
v_gene: TRBV2
j_gene: TRBJ2-1
CDR3nt: TGTGCCAGCAGTGAGAGCTATGAGCAGTTCTTC
CDR3aa: CASSESYEQFF

d_gene: NA
abundance: NA
v_gene: TRBV7-9
j_gene: TRBJ1-1
CDR3nt: TGTGCCAGCAGCTTAGCGATACAAAGTTTGATGAACACTGAAGCTTTCTTT
CDR3aa: CASSLAIQSLMNTEAFF

d_gene: NA
abundance: NA
v_gene: TRBV12-3/TRBV12-4
j_gene: TRBJ1-1
CDR3nt: TGTGCCAGCAGTTTACGGTGGAACACTGAAGCTTTCTTT
CDR3aa: CASSLRWNTEAFF

d_gene: NA
abundance: NA
v_gene: TRBV9
j_gene: TRBJ1-1
CDR3nt: TGTGCCAGCAGCGTAGGAGGGGAGGTGACTGAAGCTTTCTTT
CDR3aa: CASSVGGEVTEAFF

d_gene: TRBD2
abundance: NA
v_gene: TRBV5-4
j_gene: TRBJ2-5
CDR3nt: TGTGCCAGCAGCCGGACTAGCGGGAGGGCCTCGGAGACCCAGTACTTC
CDR3aa: CASSRTSGRASETQYF

d_gene: NA
abundance: NA
v_gene: TRBV9
j_gene: TRBJ1-1
CDR3nt: TGTGCCAGCAGCCCCTCAGGAGGAGTGGTTGAAGCTTTCTTT
CDR3aa: CASSPSGGVVEAFF

d_gene: NA
abundance: NA
v_gene: TRBV19
j_gene: TRBJ1-2
CDR3nt: TGTGCCAGCCGAAAGGGAGGGGCCTATGGCTACACCTTC
CDR3aa: CASRKGGAYGYTF

d_gene: TRBD2
abundance: NA
v_gene: TRBV6-4
j_gene: TRBJ2-2
CDR3nt: TGTGCCAGCCGTCGACTAGCGGGAGGGCCGAACACCGGGGAGCTGTTTTTT
CDR3aa: CASRRLAGGPNTGELFF

d_gene: NA
abundance: NA
v_gene: TRBV4-1
j_gene: TRBJ2-2
CDR3nt: TGCGCCAGCAGCCAAGGGCTAGTTAACACCGGGGAGCTGTTTTTT
CDR3aa: CASSQGLVNTGELFF

d_gene: NA
abundance: NA
v_gene: TRBV4-1
j_gene: TRBJ1-1
CDR3nt: TGCGCCAGCAGCCAAGATTTCGGGGGGGCAACTGAAGCTTTCTTT
CDR3aa: CASSQDFGGATEAFF

d_gene: TRBD2
abundance: NA
v_gene: TRBV10-3
j_gene: TRBJ2-7
CDR3nt: TGTGCCATCAGTGAGACTAGCGGGAAGGTCGAGCAGTACTTC
CDR3aa: CAISETSGKVEQYF

d_gene: NA
abundance: NA
v_gene: TRBV5-8
j_gene: TRBJ2-7
CDR3nt: TGTGCCAGCAGCCCCCGGGGTACCCCTAACGAGCAGTACTTC
CDR3aa: CASSPRGTPNEQYF

d_gene: TRBD2
abundance: NA
v_gene: TRBV7-9
j_gene: TRBJ2-1
CDR3nt: TGTGCCAGCAGCGTAACTAGCGGGATCTACAATGAGCAGTTCTTC
CDR3aa: CASSVTSGIYNEQFF

d_gene: NA
abundance: NA
v_gene: TRBV27
j_gene: TRBJ2-1
CDR3nt: TGTGCCAGCGCACCGCAGGGAAGAATCTACAATGAGCAGTTCTTC
CDR3aa: CASAPQGRIYNEQFF

d_gene: TRBD1
abundance: few
v_gene: TRBV10-1
j_gene: TRBJ1-3
CDR3nt: TGCGCCAGCAGTAGAGGGACAGAAGACTCTGGAAACACCATATATTTT
CDR3aa: CASSRGTEDSGNTIYF

d_gene: TRBD2
abundance: NA
v_gene: TRBV10-1
j_gene: TRBJ2-5
CDR3nt: TGCGCCAGCAGTGTGGGACTAGCGGGAAGTTTTGAAGAGACCCAGTACTTC
CDR3aa: CASSVGLAGSFEETQYF

d_gene: NA
abundance: NA
v_gene: TRBV27
j_gene: TRBJ1-6
CDR3nt: TGTGCCAGCACCACCCTCCGGGAAATCCCTTCACCCCTCCACTTT
CDR3aa: CASTTLREIPSPLHF

d_gene: NA
abundance: NA
v_gene: TRBV5-1
j_gene: TRBJ1-2
CDR3nt: TGCGCCAGCAGCAGGGCAGGGGACTATGGCTACACCTTC
CDR3aa: CASSRAGDYGYTF

d_gene: NA
abundance: NA
v_gene: TRBV7-6
j_gene: TRBJ2-1
CDR3nt: TGTGCCAGCAGCTTAGATAGGGACTATGAGCAGTTCTTC
CDR3aa: CASSLDRDYEQFF

d_gene: TRBD1
abundance: NA
v_gene: TRBV9
j_gene: TRBJ2-1
CDR3nt: TGTGCCAGCAGCGTGACAGGGATTCGGGACAATGAGCAGTTCTTC
CDR3aa: CASSVTGIRDNEQFF

d_gene: NA
abundance: NA
v_gene: TRBV7-2
j_gene: TRBJ1-3
CDR3nt: TGTGCCAGCAGCTTTGGGGACAATACAAGAAACACCATATATTTT
CDR3aa: CASSFGDNTRNTIYF

d_gene: NA
abundance: NA
v_gene: TRBV18
j_gene: TRBJ2-7
CDR3nt: TGTGCCAGCTCACCACCCACATCCTACGAGCAGTACTTC
CDR3aa: CASSPPTSYEQYF

d_gene: NA
abundance: NA
v_gene: TRBV9
j_gene: TRBJ2-2
CDR3nt: TGTGCCAGCAGCGTTGGAGTGAACACCGGGGAGCTGTTTTTT
CDR3aa: CASSVGVNTGELFF

d_gene: TRBD1
abundance: NA
v_gene: TRBV6-5
j_gene: TRBJ1-5
CDR3nt: TGTGCCAGCAGTTACTCGGGGGACAGGAATCAGCCCCAGCATTTT
CDR3aa: CASSYSGDRNQPQHF

d_gene: TRBD1
abundance: NA
v_gene: TRBV5-1
j_gene: TRBJ2-1
CDR3nt: TGCGCCAGCAGCGTGGCGGGACAGGAATACAATGAGCAGTTCTTC
CDR3aa: CASSVAGQEYNEQFF

d_gene: TRBD1
abundance: NA
v_gene: TRBV5-6
j_gene: TRBJ2-7
CDR3nt: TGTGCCAGCAGCTTTTGGGGACAGGGGTTACTCTACGAGCAGTACTTC
CDR3aa: CASSFWGQGLLYEQYF

d_gene: TRBD2
abundance: NA
v_gene: TRBV5-1
j_gene: TRBJ2-1
CDR3nt: TGCGCCAGCAGCTCGAGAGGGACTAGCGGAACGGGTGAGCAGTTCTTC
CDR3aa: CASSSRGTSGTGEQFF

d_gene: NA
abundance: NA
v_gene: TRBV19
j_gene: TRBJ1-6
CDR3nt: TGTGCCAGTAGTAAAGGAGAAGCTTATTCACCCCTCCACTTT
CDR3aa: CASSKGEAYSPLHF

d_gene: NA
abundance: NA
v_gene: TRBV6-5
j_gene: TRBJ1-5
CDR3nt: TGTGCCAGCAATAGGGCGGGCGTCAGCAATCAGCCCCAGCATTTT
CDR3aa: CASNRAGVSNQPQHF

d_gene: TRBD2
abundance: once
v_gene: TRBV9
j_gene: TRBJ2-5
CDR3nt: TGTGCCAGCAGCGAAAGCGGGGGGGTCCAAGAGACCCAGTACTTC
CDR3aa: CASSESGGVQETQYF

d_gene: NA
abundance: NA
v_gene: TRBV15
j_gene: TRBJ1-1
CDR3nt: TGTGCCACCAGCAAAGTTAAACAGGGTGACACTGAAGCTTTCTTT
CDR3aa: CATSKVKQGDTEAFF

d_gene: NA
abundance: NA
v_gene: TRBV7-9
j_gene: TRBJ2-3
CDR3nt: TGTGCCAGCAGCTCCCTCGCGGAACTCTTCGGCACAGATACGCAGTATTTT
CDR3aa: CASSSLAELFGTDTQYF

d_gene: NA
abundance: NA
v_gene: TRBV2
j_gene: TRBJ2-5
CDR3nt: TGTGCCAGCAGTTCCTCCGGGACACCGGACCACTTC
CDR3aa: CASSSSGTPDHF

d_gene: NA
abundance: NA
v_gene: TRBV2
j_gene: TRBJ1-2
CDR3nt: TGTGCCAGCACTTGGAGCGGGGGAGGTAACTATGGCTACACCTTC
CDR3aa: CASTWSGGGNYGYTF

d_gene: TRBD2
abundance: NA
v_gene: TRBV28
j_gene: TRBJ2-2
CDR3nt: TGTGCCAGCAGTTTGTCCGGGACTAGTCGGACCGGGGAGCTGTTTTTT
CDR3aa: CASSLSGTSRTGELFF

d_gene: NA
abundance: NA
v_gene: TRBV10-2
j_gene: TRBJ2-1
CDR3nt: TGCGCCGCCCAGGGCCTGGGGGAGCAGTTCTTC
CDR3aa: CAAQGLGEQFF

d_gene: TRBD2
abundance: few
v_gene: TRBV6-1
j_gene: TRBJ2-5
CDR3nt: TGTGCCAGCAGTGAACTAGCGGGGGGGTCGGAGACCCAGTACTTC
CDR3aa: CASSELAGGSETQYF

d_gene: NA
abundance: NA
v_gene: TRBV6-4
j_gene: TRBJ2-2
CDR3nt: TGTGCCAGCAGTGACTCGACACTTCCAGGACTTGGGACCGGGGAGCTGTTTTTT
CDR3aa: CASSDSTLPGLGTGELFF

d_gene: TRBD1
abundance: few
v_gene: TRBV24-1
j_gene: TRBJ1-5
CDR3nt: TGTGCCACCAGTGACAATACCCGACAGGGGCGCAATCAGCCCCAGCATTTT
CDR3aa: CATSDNTRQGRNQPQHF

d_gene: TRBD2
abundance: NA
v_gene: TRBV4-1
j_gene: TRBJ2-3
CDR3nt: TGCGCCAGCAGCCAAGAGGCCGGTGCGCGGGAGGGCTCAGATACGCAGTATTTT
CDR3aa: CASSQEAGAREGSDTQYF

d_gene: NA
abundance: NA
v_gene: TRBV4-1
j_gene: TRBJ2-2
CDR3nt: TGCGCCAGCAGCCTGACGAGAGGGGGTACGGGCGGGGAGCTGTTTTTT
CDR3aa: CASSLTRGGTGGELFF

d_gene: NA
abundance: NA
v_gene: TRBV28
j_gene: TRBJ2-3
CDR3nt: TGTGCCAGCCAGGGGATCCGACCTAGGACAGATACGCAGTATTTT
CDR3aa: CASQGIRPRTDTQYF

d_gene: TRBD2
abundance: NA
v_gene: TRBV4-2
j_gene: TRBJ2-7
CDR3nt: TGTGCCAGCAGCCAACTGCTAGCGGGGGTTCTTAGAGGGAACGAGCAGTACTTC
CDR3aa: CASSQLLAGVLRGNEQYF

d_gene: NA
abundance: NA
v_gene: TRBV28
j_gene: TRBJ1-6
CDR3nt: TGTGCCAGCAGAGGAGGCGGCCAAACCCTAAATAATTCACCCCTCCACTTT
CDR3aa: CASRGGGQTLNNSPLHF

d_gene: NA
abundance: NA
v_gene: TRBV19
j_gene: TRBJ1-1
CDR3nt: TGTGCCAGCAAAACAGGGAAATTTGACGAAGCTTTCTTT
CDR3aa: CASKTGKFDEAFF

d_gene: NA
abundance: NA
v_gene: TRBV7-9
j_gene: TRBJ1-2
CDR3nt: TGTGCCAGCAGCTTAGATCAGGGGCTCAACTATGGCTACACCTTC
CDR3aa: CASSLDQGLNYGYTF

d_gene: NA
abundance: NA
v_gene: TRBV20-1
j_gene: TRBJ1-5
CDR3nt: TGCAGTGCTAGTCGAATTGCGCGGGAAAGCAATCAGCCCCAGCATTTT
CDR3aa: CSASRIARESNQPQHF

d_gene: NA
abundance: NA
v_gene: TRBV4-1
j_gene: TRBJ1-6
CDR3nt: TGCGCCAGCAGCAACCTACAGGGCAGATCCTGCTTT
CDR3aa: CASSNLQGRSCF

d_gene: NA
abundance: NA
v_gene: TRBV10-3
j_gene: TRBJ1-6
CDR3nt: TGTGCCATCAGTGACTCCTTCTATAATTCACCCCTCCACTTT
CDR3aa: CAISDSFYNSPLHF

d_gene: NA
abundance: once
v_gene: TRBV30
j_gene: TRBJ1-5
CDR3nt: TGTGCCTGGAGCCAGCCAGGGAATCAGCCCCAGCATTTT
CDR3aa: CAWSQPGNQPQHF

d_gene: NA
abundance: NA
v_gene: TRBV15
j_gene: TRBJ1-3
CDR3nt: TGTGCCACCAGCAACGGGGGACTGAGCTCTGGAAACACCATATATTTT
CDR3aa: CATSNGGLSSGNTIYF

d_gene: NA
abundance: NA
v_gene: TRBV7-9
j_gene: TRBJ2-7
CDR3nt: TGTGCCAGCAGCCCGAGGACAGATGCCTACGAGCAGTACTTC
CDR3aa: CASSPRTDAYEQYF

d_gene: TRBD1
abundance: NA
v_gene: TRBV19
j_gene: TRBJ1-5
CDR3nt: TGTGCCAGTAGTCCGGGACAGACTAATCAGCCCCAGCATTTT
CDR3aa: CASSPGQTNQPQHF

d_gene: NA
abundance: NA
v_gene: TRBV5-4
j_gene: TRBJ1-4
CDR3nt: TGTGCCAGCAGCATCGGACAAACGGCTCCCGTCCTTAATGAAAAACTGTTTTTT
CDR3aa: CASSIGQTAPVLNEKLFF

d_gene: NA
abundance: NA
v_gene: TRBV29-1
j_gene: TRBJ2-7
CDR3nt: TGCAGCGCTGAGGACACCTCCTACGAGCAGTACTTC
CDR3aa: CSAEDTSYEQYF

d_gene: NA
abundance: NA
v_gene: TRBV4-1
j_gene: TRBJ1-2
CDR3nt: TGCGCCAGCAGCCAAGATCCTGGCGGACTATATGGCTACACCTTC
CDR3aa: CASSQDPGGLYGYTF